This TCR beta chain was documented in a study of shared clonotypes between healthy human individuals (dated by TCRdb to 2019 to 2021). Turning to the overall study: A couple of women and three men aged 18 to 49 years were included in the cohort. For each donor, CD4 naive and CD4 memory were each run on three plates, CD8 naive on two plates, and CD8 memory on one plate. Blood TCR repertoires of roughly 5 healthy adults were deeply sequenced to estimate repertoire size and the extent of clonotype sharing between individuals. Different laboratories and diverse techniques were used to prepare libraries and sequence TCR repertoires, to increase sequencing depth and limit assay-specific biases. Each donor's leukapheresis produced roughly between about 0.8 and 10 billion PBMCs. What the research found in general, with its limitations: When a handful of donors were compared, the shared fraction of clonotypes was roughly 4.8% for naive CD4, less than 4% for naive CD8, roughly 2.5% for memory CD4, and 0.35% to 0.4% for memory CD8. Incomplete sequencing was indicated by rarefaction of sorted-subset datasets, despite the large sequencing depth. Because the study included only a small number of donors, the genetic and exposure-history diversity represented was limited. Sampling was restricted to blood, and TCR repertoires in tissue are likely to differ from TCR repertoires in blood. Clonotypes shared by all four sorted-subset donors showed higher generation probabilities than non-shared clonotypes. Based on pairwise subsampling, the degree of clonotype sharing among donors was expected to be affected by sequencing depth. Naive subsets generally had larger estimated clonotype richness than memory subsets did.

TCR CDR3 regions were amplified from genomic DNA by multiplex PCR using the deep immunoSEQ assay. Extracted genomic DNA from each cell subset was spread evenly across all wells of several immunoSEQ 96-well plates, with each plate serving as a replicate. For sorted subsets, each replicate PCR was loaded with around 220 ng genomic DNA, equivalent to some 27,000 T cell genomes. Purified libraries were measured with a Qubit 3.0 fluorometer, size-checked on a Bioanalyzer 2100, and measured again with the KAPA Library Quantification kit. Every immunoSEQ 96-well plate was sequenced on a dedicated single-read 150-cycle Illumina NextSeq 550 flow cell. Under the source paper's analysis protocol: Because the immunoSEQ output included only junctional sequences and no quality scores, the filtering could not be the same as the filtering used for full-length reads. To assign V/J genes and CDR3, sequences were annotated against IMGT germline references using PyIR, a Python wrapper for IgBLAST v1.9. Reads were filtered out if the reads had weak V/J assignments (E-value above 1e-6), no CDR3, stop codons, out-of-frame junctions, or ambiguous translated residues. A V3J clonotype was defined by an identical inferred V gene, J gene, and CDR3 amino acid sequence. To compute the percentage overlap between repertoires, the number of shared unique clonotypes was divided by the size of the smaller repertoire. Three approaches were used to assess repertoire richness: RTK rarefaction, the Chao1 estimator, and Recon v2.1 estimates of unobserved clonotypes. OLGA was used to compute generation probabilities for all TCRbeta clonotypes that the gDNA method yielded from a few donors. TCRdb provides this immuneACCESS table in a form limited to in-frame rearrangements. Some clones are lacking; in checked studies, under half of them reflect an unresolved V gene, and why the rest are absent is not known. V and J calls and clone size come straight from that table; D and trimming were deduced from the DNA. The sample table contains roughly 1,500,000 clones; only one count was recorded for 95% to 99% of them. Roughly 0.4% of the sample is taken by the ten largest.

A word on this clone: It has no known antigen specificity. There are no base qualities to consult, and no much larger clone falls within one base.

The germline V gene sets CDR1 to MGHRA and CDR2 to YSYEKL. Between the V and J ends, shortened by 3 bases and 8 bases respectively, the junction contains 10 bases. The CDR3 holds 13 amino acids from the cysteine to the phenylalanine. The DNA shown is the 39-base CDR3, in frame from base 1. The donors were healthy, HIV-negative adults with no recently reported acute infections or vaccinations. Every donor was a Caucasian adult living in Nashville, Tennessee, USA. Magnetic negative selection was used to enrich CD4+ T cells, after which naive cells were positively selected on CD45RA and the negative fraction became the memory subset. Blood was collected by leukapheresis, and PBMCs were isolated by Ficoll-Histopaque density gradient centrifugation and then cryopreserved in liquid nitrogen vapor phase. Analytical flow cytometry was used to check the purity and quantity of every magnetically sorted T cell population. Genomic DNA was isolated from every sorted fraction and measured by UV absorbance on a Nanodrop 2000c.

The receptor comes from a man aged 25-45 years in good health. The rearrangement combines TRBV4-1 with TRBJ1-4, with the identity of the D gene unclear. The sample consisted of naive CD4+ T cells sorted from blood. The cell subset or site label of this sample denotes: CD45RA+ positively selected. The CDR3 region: CASSQTASEKLFF. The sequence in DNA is TGCGCCAGCAGCCAGACCGCCTCGGAAAAACTGTTTTTT.